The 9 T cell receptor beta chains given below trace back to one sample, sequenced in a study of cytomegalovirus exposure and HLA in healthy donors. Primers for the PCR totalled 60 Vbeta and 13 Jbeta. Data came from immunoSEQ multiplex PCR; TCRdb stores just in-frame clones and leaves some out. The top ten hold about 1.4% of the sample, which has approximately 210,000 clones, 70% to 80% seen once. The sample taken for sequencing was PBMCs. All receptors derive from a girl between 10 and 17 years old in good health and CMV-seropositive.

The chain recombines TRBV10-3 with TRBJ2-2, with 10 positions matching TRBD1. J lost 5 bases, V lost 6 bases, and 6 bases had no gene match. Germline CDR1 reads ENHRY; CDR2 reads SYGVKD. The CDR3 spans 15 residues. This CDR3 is CAISDRGQGTGELFF. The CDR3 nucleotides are TGTGCCATCAGCGACAGGGGGCAAGGGACCGGGGAGCTGTTTTTT.

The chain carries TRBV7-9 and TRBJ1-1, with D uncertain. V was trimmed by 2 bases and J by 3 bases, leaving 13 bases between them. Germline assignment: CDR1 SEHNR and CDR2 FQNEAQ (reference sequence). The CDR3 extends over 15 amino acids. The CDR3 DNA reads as TGTGCCAGCAGCTTAATCGGAGGTTTTGACACTGAAGCTTTCTTT. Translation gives CASSLIGGFDTEAFF.

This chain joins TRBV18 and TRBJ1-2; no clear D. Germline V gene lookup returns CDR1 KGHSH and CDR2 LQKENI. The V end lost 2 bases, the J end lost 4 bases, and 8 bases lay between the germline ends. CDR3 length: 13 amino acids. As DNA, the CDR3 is TGTGCCAGCTCACCAGACTCAAGCTATGGCTACACCTTC. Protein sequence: CASSPDSSYGYTF. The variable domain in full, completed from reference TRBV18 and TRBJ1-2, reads NAGVMQNPRHLVRRRGQEARLRCSPMKGHSHVYWYRQLPEEGLKFMVYLQKENIIDESGMPKERFSAEFPKEGPSILRIQQVVRGDSAAYFCASSPDSSYGYTFGSGTRLTVV.

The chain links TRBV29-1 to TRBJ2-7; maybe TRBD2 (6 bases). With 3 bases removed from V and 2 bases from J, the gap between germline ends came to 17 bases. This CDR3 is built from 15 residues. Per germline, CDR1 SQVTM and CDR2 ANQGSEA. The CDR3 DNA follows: TGCAGCGTTGACGGAGGGCAGGGAGGTCCCTACGAGCAGTACTTC. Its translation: CSVDGGQGGPYEQYF.

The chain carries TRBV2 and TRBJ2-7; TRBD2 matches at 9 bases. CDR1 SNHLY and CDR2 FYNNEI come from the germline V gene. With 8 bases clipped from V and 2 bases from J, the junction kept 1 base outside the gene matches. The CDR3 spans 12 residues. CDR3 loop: CASGGGAYEQYF. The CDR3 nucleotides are TGTGCCAGCGGCGGGGGGGCCTACGAGCAGTACTTC. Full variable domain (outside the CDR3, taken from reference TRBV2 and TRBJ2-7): EPEVTQTPSHQVTQMGQEVILRCVPISNHLYFYWYRQILGQKVEFLVSFYNNEISEKSEIFDDQFSVERPDGSNFTLKIRSTKLEDSAMYFCASGGGAYEQYFGPGTRLTVT.

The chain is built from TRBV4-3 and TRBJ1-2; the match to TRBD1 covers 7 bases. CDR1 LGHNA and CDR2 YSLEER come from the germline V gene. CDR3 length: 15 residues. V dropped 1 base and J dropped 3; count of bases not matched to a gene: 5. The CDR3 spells CASSQVEGQYYGYTF. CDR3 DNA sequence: TGCGCCAGCAGCCAAGTCGAGGGACAGTACTATGGCTACACCTTC.

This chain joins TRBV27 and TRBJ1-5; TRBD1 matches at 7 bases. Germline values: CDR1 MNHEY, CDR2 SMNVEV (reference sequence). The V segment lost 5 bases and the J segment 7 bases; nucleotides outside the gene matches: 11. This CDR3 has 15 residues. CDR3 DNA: TGTGCCAGCAGTCCCTCCCGACAGGGTGGGCAGCCCCAGCATTTT. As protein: CASSPSRQGGQPQHF.

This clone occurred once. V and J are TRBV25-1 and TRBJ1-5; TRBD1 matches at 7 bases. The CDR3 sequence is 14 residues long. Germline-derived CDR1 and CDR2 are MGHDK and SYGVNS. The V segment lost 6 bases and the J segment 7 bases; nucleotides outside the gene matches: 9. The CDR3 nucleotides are TGTGCCAGCAGGGAGACAGGGCAAGGGCAGCCCCAGCATTTT. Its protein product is CASRETGQGQPQHF.

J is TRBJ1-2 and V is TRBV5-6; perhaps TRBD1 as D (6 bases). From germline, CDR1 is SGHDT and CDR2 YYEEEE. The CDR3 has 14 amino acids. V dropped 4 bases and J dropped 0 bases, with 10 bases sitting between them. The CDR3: CASSPDRANYGYTF. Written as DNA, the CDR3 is TGTGCCAGCAGCCCGGACAGAGCTAACTATGGCTACACCTTC.